This TCR beta chain emerged from a study of blood T cell repertoires in COVID-19 (dated by TCRdb to about 2020). Describing the broader study: Samples covering the acute and convalescent phases of COVID-19 were provided by collaborators in the United States, Italy and Spain. The prospective study material was composed of cDNA or gDNA derived from T cells, B-cell-depleted T cells, or PBMCs. Deeply sampled blood TCRbeta repertoires from subjects exposed to, actively infected with, or recovered from COVID-19 were included in the dataset. The repertoires were made available in a free public database intended to serve as a resource for research on the immune response to SARS-CoV-2. Samples came from the ongoing ImmuneRACE study (first 160 participants) plus 1,254 subjects from 6 global collaborators. Nearly every sample came with metadata listing a de-identified subject ID, COVID-19 status, age in years and sex. Where HLA class I and class II types were available, the types were taken from metadata supplied by the sample provider, not from assay-based typing.

Points on this clone: It lacks a known antigen. No much larger clonotype is one base removed from it; base qualities were not supplied.

TCRbeta CDR3 regions were amplified from genomic DNA by means of the immunoSEQ Assay, a bias-controlled multiplex PCR. The original pipeline was this. Nucleated cell counts per sample were estimated from amplification of reference gene primers within the assay. To quantify the absolute abundance of each unique TCRbeta CDR3 rearrangement, sequence reads were collapsed and filtered. For each sample, productive Simpson clonality was calculated by taking the square root of Simpson's diversity index across productive rearrangements. Held by TCRdb, this immuneACCESS table contains in-frame sequences only and omits some clones. Under half of the omission traces to an unresolved V gene where checked; the cause of the rest is unknown. V and J calls plus clone size are reproduced from that table; the DNA served to infer D and trimming. The sample table shows about 250,000 clones, and more than 70% are seen once. Clones ranked in the top ten supply around 6.5% of the sample.

Inclusive of the bounding cysteine and phenylalanine, the CDR3 is 15 residues long. The entry retains the CDR3 DNA only, 45 bases that are in frame from base 1. From a lookup of the germline V gene, CDR1 and CDR2 are SGDLS and YYNGEE. The germline V end is reduced by 5 bases and the J end by 0 bases; junction bases left unmatched: 4. In Seattle, one collaborating source enrolled patients while the infection was active and tracked those patients longitudinally over the course of disease. Whole blood was collected in K2EDTA tubes by collaborating institutions according to the institutions' own protocols. For TCRbeta analysis, collaborators shipped samples as frozen whole blood, isolated PBMCs, or DNA extracted from either of those sample types. Points the paper makes about the study in general: The amount of clinical and demographic metadata varied by source and participant and was provided uncurated.

The source material was peripheral blood. The receptor's source is a woman in her thirties with COVID-19, enrolled during active disease. The chain is made from TRBV9 and TRBJ1-2, with 10 central nucleotides matching TRBD1. The CDR3 sequence is CASRRTGGTNYGYTF. The nucleotides read TGTGCCAGCAGGAGGACAGGGGGTACTAACTATGGCTACACCTTC.